This TCR beta chain was recorded in a study of blood T cell repertoires in COVID-19. Across the whole study: Acute and convalescent COVID-19 samples came from the United States, Italy and Spain. In each case, the material was cDNA or gDNA derived from T cells, B-cell-depleted T cells, or PBMCs.

Germline CDR1 and CDR2: LGHNT and FRNRAP. The CDR3 is made up of 17 amino acids. Trimming left V 0 bases short and J 0 bases short, with 13 bases between. In the authors' methods: Amplification of reference gene primers provided the estimated nucleated cell counts. Measured with immunoSEQ multiplex PCR; TCRdb has only the in-frame clones, and not every one. V, J and clone size reflect that table, while D and trimming were determined from the DNA. This table holds fewer than 250,000 clones, around nine tenths found once. Source material: peripheral blood. This TCR was sampled from a man aged 25 to 40 with COVID-19, enrolled during active disease. The chain links TRBV12-5 to TRBJ2-3; TRBD2 might be the D (6 bases). DNA for the CDR3: TGTGCTAGTGGTTTGGTTAAACTAGCAGATAGCACAGATACGCAGTATTTT. Translating gives CASGLVKLADSTDTQYF.